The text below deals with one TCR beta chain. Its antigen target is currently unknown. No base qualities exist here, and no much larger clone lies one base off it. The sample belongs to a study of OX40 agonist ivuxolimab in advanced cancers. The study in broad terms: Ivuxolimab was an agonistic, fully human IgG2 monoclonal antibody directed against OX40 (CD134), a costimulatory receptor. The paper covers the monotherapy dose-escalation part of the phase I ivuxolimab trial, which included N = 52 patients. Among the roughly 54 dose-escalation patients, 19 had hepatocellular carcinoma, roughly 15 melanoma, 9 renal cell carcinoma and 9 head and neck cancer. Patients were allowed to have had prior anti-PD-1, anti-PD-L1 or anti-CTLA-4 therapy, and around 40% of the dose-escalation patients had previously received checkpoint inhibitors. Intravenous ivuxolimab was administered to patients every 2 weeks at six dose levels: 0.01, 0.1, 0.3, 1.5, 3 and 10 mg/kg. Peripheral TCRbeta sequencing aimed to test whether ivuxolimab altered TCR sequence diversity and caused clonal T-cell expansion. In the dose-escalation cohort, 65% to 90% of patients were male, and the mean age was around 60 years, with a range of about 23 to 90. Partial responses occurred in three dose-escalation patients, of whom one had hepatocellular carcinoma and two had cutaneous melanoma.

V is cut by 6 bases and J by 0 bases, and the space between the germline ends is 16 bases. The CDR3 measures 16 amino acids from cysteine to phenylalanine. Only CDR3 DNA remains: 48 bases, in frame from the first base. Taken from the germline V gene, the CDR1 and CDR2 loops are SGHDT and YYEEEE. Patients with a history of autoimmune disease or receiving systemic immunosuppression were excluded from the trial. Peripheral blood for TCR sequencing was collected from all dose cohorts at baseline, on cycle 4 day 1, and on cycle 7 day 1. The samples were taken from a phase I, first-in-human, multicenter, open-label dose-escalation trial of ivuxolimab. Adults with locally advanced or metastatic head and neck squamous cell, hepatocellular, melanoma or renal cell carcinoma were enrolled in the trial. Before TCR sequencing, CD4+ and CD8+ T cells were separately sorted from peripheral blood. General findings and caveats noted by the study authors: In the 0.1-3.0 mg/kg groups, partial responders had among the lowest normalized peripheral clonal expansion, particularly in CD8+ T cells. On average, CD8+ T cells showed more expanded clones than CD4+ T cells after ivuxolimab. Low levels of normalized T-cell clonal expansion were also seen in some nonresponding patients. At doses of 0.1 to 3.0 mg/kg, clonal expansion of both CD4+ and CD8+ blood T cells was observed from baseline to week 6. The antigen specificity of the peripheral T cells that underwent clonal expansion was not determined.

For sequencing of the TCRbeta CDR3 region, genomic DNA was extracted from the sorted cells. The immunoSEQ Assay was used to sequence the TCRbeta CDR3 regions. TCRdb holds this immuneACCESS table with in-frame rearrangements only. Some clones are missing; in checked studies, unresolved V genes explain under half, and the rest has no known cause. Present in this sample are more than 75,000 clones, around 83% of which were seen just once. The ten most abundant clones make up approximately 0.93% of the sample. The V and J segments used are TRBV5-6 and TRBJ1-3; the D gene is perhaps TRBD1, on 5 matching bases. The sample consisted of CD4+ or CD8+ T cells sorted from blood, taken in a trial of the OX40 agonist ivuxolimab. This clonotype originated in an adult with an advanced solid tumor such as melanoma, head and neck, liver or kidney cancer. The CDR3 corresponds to CASTPNPGHSGNTIYF. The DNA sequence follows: TGTGCCAGCACCCCAAACCCGGGGCACTCTGGAAACACCATATATTTT.